This T cell receptor (beta chain) was sequenced during a study of liver allograft versus peripheral blood T cells. Study details: Recipients' peripheral blood T cell receptor repertoires were compared with those in transplanted livers. General study points: Intragraft liver T cell receptor repertoires reportedly differed from peripheral blood repertoires.

TCRdb re-derived calls from the reads in MiXCR, one entry per CDR3 protein. The data contain 8,000 or so distinct CDR3 sequences, about 15% of them seen just once; the ten biggest clones take up under 6%. A note on this clonotype: The antigen is undetermined.

The CDR3 runs to 14 residues. Germline CDR1 and CDR2: DFQATT and SNEGSKA (reference sequence). Trimming left V 3 bases short and J 7 bases short, with 16 bases between. The clonotype comes from a human patient who had a liver transplant. A subset of T cells may come from the graft donor. The chain employs TRBV20-1 and TRBJ1-5; tentatively, D is TRBD1 (5 bases). CDR3 DNA: TGCAGTGCTAGTCGAGGGGATCAAGGGCAGCCCCAGCATTTT. Its translation: CSASRGDQGQPQHF.